This TCR beta chain was obtained from a study of T cells expressing NK-cell markers. Study conclusions and caveats: A few of the donors also had these clonotypes leading their CD3+CD56-NKG2C+ fraction. In a group of several donors, dominant NKG2C+ clonotypes represented 1.0-7.0% of CD8+ T cells.

Per the germline V gene, CDR1 is SGDLS and CDR2 is YYNGEE. CDR3 length: 14 amino acids. For TCR beta, cDNA was produced by 5'RACE template switching with UMIs. TCRdb re-called the 5' RACE reads and catalogs CDR3 proteins one per entry, DNA excluded. Recorded for this sample: roughly 350,000 distinct CDR3 sequences. As regards this clonotype: No antigen is known for it.

The V gene is TRBV9, the J gene TRBJ2-5; checking the TCRdb D call of TRBD1 is not possible without DNA. The specimen was blood T cells: a sorted CD56 or NKG2C T cell subset, CD4+ or CD8+ T cells, or bulk PBMC T cells (not recorded which). This TCR was sampled from a man between 18 and 69 years old in good health. CDR3 in amino acids: CASSSHGGGPTQYF.